The clone carrying this T cell receptor beta chain occurred a few times. Antigen: not known. This record comes from a study of beta chain features in type 1 diabetes. Germline V gene lookup returns CDR1 SQVTM and CDR2 ANQGSEA. There are 14 residues in the CDR3. Trimming took 5 bases from V and 0 from J, leaving 12 bases between them. Study-level results: A definitive answer on HLA type influencing TCRB rearrangement was not reached here. For patients, the naive, central memory and Treg TCRB repertoires appeared more alike than for healthy donors.

The study reverse transcribed the entire isolated RNA, so it sequenced expressed TCRB transcripts. Naive, central memory and regulatory T cell samples produced a mean of approximately 3.6 million reads. Profiled with immunoSEQ multiplex PCR; TCRdb holds only in-frame clones, not every one. The sample lists some 360,000 clones, about 19% occurring once. All of the sorted populations showed purity greater than 98%. The V and J genes are TRBV29-1 and TRBJ2-3, with a weak D call TRBD2 (6 bases). Sequences were obtained from naive CD4+ T cells from blood. The TCR sequence derives from a woman between 18 and 29 years old in good health. For the CDR3, the DNA is TGCAGCGTTCGGCGGGACCCTAGCACAGATACGCAGTATTTT. This encodes CSVRRDPSTDTQYF.